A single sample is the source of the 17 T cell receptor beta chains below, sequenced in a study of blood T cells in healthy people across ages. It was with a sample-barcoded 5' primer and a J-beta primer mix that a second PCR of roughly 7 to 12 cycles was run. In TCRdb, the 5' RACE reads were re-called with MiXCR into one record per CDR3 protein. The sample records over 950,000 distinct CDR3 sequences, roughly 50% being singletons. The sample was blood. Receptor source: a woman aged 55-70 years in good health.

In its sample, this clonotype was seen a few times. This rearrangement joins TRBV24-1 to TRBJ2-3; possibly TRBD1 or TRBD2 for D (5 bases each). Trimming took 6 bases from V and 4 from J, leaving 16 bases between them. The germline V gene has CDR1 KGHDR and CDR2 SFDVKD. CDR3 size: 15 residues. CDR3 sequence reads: CATSWIRDEADTQYF. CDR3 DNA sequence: TGTGCCACCAGTTGGATCCGGGACGAAGCAGATACGCAGTATTTT.

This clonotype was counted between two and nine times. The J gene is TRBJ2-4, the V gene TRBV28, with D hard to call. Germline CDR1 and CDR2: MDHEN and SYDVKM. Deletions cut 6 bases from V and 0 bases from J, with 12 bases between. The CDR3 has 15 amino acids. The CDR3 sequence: CASRRTTVAKNIQYF. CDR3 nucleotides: TGTGCCAGCAGAAGGACGACGGTAGCCAAAAACATTCAGTACTTC.

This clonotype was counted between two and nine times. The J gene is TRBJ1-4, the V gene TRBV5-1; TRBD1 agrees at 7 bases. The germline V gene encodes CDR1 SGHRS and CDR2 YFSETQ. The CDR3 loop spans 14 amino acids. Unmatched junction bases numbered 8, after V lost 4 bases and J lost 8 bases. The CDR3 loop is CASSQQGTQEKLFF. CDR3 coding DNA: TGCGCCAGCAGCCAACAGGGGACCCAAGAAAAACTGTTTTTT.

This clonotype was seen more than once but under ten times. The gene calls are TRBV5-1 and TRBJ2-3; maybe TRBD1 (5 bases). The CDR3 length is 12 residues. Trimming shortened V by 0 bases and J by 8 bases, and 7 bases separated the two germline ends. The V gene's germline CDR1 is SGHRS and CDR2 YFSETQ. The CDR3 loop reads CASSLGGTTQYF. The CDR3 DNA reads TGCGCCAGCAGCTTGGGGGGCACTACGCAGTATTTT.

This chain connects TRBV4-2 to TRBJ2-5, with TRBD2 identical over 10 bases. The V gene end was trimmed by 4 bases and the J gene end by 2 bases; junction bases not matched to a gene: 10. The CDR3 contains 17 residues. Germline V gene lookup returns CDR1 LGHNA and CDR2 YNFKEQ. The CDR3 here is CASSRGTSEMRQETQYF. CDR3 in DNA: TGTGCCAGCAGCCGCGGGACTAGCGAGATGAGGCAAGAGACCCAGTACTTC.

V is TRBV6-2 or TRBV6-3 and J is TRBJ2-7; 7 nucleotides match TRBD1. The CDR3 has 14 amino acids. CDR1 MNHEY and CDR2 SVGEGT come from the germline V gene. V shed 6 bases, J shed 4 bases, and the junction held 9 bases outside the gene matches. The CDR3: CASRNTGVGYEQYF. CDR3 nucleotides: TGTGCCAGCAGAAATACAGGGGTAGGATACGAGCAGTACTTC.

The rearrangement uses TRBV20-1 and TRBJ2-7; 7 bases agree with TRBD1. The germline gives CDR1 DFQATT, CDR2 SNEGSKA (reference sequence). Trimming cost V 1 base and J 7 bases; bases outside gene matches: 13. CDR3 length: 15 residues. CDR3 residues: CSARGVRGKSWEQYF. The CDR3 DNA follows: TGCAGTGCTAGAGGAGTCAGGGGGAAGTCTTGGGAGCAGTACTTC.

DNA of the CDR3: TGTGCCAGCAGCCCCCGACCCATTACGATTTACTACGAGCAGTACTTC. This codes for CASSPRPITIYYEQYF. This sequence joins TRBV7-6 and TRBJ2-4, with D unresolved. The J call may be mistaken, given a closer DNA end match to TRBJ2-7. Germline V gene lookup returns CDR1 SGHVS and CDR2 FNYEAQ. This CDR3 has 16 residues.

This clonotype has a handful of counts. The CDR3 region is CASSHLRFRERIYEQYF. Here the CDR3 DNA reads TGTGCCAGCAGTCACCTAAGATTCCGGGAACGGATCTACGAGCAGTACTTC. The genes are TRBV27 and TRBJ2-7, with TRBD2 as a possible D gene (5 bases). Germline loops: CDR1 MNHEY, CDR2 SMNVEV (reference sequence). CDR3 size: 17 residues. Trimming removed 5 bases from V and 3 bases from J, with 23 bases in between.

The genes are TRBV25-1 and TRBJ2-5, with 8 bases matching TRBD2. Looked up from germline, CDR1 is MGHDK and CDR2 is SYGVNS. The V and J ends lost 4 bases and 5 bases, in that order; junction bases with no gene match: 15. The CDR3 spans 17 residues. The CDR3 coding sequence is TGTGCCAGCAGTGCCTCCGGGGCGGGAGGAATCTGGGAGACCCAGTACTTC. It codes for CASSASGAGGIWETQYF.

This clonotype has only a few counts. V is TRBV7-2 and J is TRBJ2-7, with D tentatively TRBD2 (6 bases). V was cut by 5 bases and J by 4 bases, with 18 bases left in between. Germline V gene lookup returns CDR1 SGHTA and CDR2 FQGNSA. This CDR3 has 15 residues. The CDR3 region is CASSLGTFPIYEQYF. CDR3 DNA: TGTGCCAGCAGCCTGGGGACTTTTCCCATTTACGAGCAGTACTTC.

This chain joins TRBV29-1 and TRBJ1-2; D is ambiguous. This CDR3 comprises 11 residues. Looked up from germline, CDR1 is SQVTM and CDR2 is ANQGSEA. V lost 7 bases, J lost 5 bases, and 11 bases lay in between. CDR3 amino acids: CSAQTEYGYTF. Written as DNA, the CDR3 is TGCAGCGCACAGACGGAATATGGCTACACCTTC.

CDR3 DNA sequence: TGTGCCAGCAGCCCCGTAGACAGGGTTGAAGCTTTCTTT. It yields the protein CASSPVDRVEAFF. This chain connects TRBV7-9 to TRBJ1-1, with 7 bases that match TRBD1. The ends lost 5 bases at V and 7 bases at J; junction bases unmatched: 7. Germline CDR1 SEHNR, CDR2 FQNEAQ (reference sequence). This CDR3 comprises 13 residues.

In nucleotides, the CDR3 is TGTGCCATCAGTGAGAGCGGGAGCACAGATACGCAGTATTTT. Protein: CAISESGSTDTQYF. The chain couples TRBV10-3 to TRBJ2-3; maybe TRBD2 (6 bases). V shed 2 bases and J shed 0 bases, with 6 bases lying between them. There are 14 residues in the CDR3. Germline V CDR1 and CDR2: ENHRY, SYGVKD.

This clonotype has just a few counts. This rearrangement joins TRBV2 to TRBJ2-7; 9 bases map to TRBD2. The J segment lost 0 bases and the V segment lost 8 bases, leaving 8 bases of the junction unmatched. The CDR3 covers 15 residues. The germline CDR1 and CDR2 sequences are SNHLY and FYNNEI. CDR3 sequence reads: CASGEFSGSSYEQYF. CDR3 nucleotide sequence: TGTGCCAGCGGAGAATTTAGCGGGAGCTCCTACGAGCAGTACTTC.

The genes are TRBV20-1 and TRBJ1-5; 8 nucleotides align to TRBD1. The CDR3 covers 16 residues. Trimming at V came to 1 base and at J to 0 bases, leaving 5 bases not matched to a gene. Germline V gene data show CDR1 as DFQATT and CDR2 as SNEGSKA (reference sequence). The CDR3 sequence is CSARVPQGVSNQPQHF. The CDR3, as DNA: TGCAGTGCTAGAGTGCCACAGGGGGTTAGCAATCAGCCCCAGCATTTT.

The CDR3 sequence is CASRGATNEKLFF. DNA of the CDR3: TGTGCCAGCCGGGGAGCAACTAATGAAAAACTGTTTTTT. The V gene is TRBV27, the J gene TRBJ1-4; D gene unclear. Between the trimmed V and J ends, which lost 8 bases and 0 bases, there was a span of 7 bases. The CDR3 runs to 13 residues. CDR1 and CDR2 (germline): MNHEY, SMNVEV (reference sequence). Full variable domain (remainder filled in from reference TRBV27 and TRBJ1-4): EAQVTQNPRYLITVTGKKLTVTCSQNMNHEYMSWYRQDPGLGLRQIYYSMNVEVTDKGDVPEGYKVSRKEKRNFPLILESPSPNQTSLYFCASRGATNEKLFFGSGTQLSVL.